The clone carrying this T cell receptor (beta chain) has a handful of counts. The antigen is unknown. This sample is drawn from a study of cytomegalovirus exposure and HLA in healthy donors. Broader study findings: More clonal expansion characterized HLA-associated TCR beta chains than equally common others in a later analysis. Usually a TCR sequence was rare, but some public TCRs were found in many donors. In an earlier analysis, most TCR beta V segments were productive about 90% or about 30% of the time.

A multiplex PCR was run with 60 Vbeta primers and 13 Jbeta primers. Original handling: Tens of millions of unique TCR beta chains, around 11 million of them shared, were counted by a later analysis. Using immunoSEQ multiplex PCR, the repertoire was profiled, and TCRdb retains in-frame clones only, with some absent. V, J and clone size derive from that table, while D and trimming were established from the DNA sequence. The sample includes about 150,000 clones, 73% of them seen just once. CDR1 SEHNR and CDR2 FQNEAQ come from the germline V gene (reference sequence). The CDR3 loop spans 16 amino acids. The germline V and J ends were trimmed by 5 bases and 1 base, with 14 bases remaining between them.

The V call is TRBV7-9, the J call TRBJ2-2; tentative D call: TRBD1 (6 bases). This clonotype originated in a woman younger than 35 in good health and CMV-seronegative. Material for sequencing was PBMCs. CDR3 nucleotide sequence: TGTGCCAGCAGCCGATTCAGGGGCCTGAACACCGGGGAGCTGTTTTTT. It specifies CASSRFRGLNTGELFF.